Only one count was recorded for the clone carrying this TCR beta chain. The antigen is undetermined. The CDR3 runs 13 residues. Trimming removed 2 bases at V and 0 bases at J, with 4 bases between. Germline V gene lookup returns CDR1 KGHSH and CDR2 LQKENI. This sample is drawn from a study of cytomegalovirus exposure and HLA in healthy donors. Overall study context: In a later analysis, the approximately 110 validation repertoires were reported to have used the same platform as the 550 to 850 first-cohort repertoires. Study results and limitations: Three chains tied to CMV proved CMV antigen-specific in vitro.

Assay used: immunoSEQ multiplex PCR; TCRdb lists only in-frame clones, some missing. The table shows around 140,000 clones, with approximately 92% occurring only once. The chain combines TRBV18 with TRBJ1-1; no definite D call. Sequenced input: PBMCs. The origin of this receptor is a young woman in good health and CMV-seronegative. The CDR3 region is CASSPDMNTEAFF. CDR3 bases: TGTGCCAGCTCACCAGACATGAACACTGAAGCTTTCTTT.